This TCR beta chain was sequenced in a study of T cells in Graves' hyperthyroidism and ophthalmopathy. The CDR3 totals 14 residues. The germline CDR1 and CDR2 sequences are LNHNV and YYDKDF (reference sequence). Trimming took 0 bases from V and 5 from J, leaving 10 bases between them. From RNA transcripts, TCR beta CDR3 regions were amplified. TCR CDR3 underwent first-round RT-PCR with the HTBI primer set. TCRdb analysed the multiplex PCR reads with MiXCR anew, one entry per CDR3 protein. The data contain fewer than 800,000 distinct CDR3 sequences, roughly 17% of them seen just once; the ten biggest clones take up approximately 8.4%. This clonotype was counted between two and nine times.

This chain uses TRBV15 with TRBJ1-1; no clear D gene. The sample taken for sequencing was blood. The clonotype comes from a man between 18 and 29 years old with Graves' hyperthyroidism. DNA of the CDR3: TGTGCCACCAGCAGAGAGTGGGAACGGACTGAAGCTTTCTTT. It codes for CATSREWERTEAFF.